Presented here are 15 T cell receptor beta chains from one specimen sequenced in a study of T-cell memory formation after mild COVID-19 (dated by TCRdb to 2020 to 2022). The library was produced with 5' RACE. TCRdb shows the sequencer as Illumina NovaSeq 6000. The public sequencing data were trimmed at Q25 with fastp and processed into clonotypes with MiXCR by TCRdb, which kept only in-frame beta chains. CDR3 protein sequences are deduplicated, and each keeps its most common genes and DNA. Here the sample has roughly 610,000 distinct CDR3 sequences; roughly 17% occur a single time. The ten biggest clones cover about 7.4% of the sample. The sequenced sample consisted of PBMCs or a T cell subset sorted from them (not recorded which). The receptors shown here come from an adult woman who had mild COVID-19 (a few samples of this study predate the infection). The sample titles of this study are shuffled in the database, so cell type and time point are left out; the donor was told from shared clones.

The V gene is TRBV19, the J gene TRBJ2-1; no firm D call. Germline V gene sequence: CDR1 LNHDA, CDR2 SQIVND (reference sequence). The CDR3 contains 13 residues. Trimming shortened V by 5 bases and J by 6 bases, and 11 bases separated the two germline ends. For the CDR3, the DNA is TGTGCCAGTAGTTTCCTTTGGTCCAATGAGCAGTTCTTC. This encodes CASSFLWSNEQFF.

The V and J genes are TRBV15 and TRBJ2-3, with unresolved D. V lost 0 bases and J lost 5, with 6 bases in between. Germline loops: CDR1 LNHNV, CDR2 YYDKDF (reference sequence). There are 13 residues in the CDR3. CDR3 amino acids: CATSRDLRDTQYF. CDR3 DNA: TGTGCCACCAGCAGAGATCTCAGAGATACGCAGTATTTT.

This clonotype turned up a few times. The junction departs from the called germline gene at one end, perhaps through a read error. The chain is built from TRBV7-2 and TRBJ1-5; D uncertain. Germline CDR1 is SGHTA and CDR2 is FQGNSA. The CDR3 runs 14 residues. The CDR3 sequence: CASSIAGINQPQHF. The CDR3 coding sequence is TGTGCCAGCAGCATAGCAGGTATCAATCAGCCCCAGCATTTT.

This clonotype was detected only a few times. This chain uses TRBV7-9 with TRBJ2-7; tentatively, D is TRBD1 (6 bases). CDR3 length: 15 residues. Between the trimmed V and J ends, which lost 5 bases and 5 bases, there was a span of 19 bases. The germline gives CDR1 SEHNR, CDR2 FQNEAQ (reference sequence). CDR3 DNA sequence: TGTGCCAGCAGCGCCACAGGGAACCCTACGAACGAGCAGTACTTC. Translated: CASSATGNPTNEQYF.

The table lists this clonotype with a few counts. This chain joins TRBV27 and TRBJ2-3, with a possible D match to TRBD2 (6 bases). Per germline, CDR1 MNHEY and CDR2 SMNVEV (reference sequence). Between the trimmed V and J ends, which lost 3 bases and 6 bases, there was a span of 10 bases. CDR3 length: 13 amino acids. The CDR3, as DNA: TGTGCCAGCAGTTTGGGACTCGGGGATACGCAGTATTTT. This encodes CASSLGLGDTQYF.

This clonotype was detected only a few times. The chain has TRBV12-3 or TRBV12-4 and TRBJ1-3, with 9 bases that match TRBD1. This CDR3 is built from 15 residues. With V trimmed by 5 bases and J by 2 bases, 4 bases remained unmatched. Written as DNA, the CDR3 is TGTGCCAGCAGTCTACAGGGGGCAGCTGGAAACACCATATATTTT. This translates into CASSLQGAAGNTIYF.

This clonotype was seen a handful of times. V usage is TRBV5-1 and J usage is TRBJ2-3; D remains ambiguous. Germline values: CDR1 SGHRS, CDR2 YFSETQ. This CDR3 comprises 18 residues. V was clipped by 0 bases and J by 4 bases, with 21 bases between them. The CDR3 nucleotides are TGCGCCAGCAGCTTGGTTATTCCCCCAATACCCGAGGCAGATACGCAGTATTTT. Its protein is CASSLVIPPIPEADTQYF.

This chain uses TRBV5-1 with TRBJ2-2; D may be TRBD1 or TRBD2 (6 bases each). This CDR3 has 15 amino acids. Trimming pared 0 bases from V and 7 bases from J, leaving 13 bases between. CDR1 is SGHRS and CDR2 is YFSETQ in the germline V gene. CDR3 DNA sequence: TGCGCCAGCAGCTTGGAAGGAGGGGGTAACGGGGAGCTGTTTTTT. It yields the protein CASSLEGGGNGELFF.

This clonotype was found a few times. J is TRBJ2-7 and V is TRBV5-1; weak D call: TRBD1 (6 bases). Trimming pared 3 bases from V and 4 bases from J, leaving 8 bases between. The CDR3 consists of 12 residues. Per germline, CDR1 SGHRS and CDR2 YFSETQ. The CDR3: CASSSDRYEQYF. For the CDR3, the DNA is TGCGCCAGCAGCTCTGACAGGTACGAGCAGTACTTC.

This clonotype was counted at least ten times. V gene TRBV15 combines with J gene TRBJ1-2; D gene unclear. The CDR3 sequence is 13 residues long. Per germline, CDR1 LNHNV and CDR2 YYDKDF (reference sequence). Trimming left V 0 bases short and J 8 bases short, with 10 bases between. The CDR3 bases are TGTGCCACCAGCAGAGATTTCCCCATGGGCTACACCTTC. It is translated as CATSRDFPMGYTF.

The CDR3 DNA reads TGTGCCAGCACCTCTCCGCGGGGGCGCGACGAAGATACGCAGTATTTT. Translating it yields CASTSPRGRDEDTQYF. The rearrangement uses TRBV5-4 and TRBJ2-3; D is possibly TRBD2 (7 bases). V was pared by 6 bases and J by 5 bases, with 22 bases between. This CDR3 region has 16 residues. CDR1 SGHNT and CDR2 YYREEE come from the germline V gene (reference sequence).

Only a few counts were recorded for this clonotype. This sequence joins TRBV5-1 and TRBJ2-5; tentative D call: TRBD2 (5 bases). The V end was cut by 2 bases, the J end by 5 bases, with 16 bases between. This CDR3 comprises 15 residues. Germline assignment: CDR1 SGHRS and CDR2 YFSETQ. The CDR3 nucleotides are TGCGCCAGCAGCTTCGGGAATGGTATAGGGGAGACCCAGTACTTC. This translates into CASSFGNGIGETQYF.

CDR3 DNA sequence: TGTGCCAGCAGAGGCGGAACGAACACCGGGGAGCTGTTTTTT. Its protein is CASRGGTNTGELFF. The gene calls are TRBV6-2 or TRBV6-3 and TRBJ2-2; D is unclear. The V gene lost 6 bases and the J gene lost 0 bases, with 8 bases spanning the gap. Germline V lookup: CDR1 MNHEY, CDR2 SVGEGT. The CDR3 runs 14 residues.

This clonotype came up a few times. The CDR3 protein is CASSSPGTSANEQYF. CDR3 nucleotides: TGTGCCAGCAGTTCGCCCGGGACTAGCGCTAACGAGCAGTACTTC. V and J are TRBV7-9 and TRBJ2-7; the match to TRBD2 covers 10 bases. The germline CDR1 and CDR2 sequences are SEHNR and FQNEAQ (reference sequence). This CDR3 has 15 residues. V shed 6 bases and J 5 bases; nucleotides not matched to a gene: 10. The full variable domain, in which reference TRBV7-9 and TRBJ2-7 provide the parts outside the CDR3, is DTGVSQNPRHKITKRGQNVTFRCDPISEHNRLYWYRQTLGQGPEFLTYFQNEAQLEKSRLLSDRFSAERPKGSFSTLEIQRTEQGDSAMYLCASSSPGTSANEQYFGPGTRLTVT.

CDR3 sequence (DNA): TGTGCCAGCAGCTCCGGTGGGGGGGAGTCCCACCAGCCCCAGCATTTT. Its protein is CASSSGGGESHQPQHF. V gene TRBV6-5 combines with J gene TRBJ1-5; possibly TRBD1 for D (5 bases). The CDR3 runs 16 residues. Germline CDR1 MNHEY, CDR2 SVGAGI. V lost 6 bases, J lost 7 bases, and 22 bases lay in between.